This T cell receptor beta chain was sequenced during a study of T-cell reconstitution after alpha-beta-depleted transplantation in children. On this clonotype: Its target is not known.

Preparing the TCRbeta library involved the use of unique molecular identifiers. MiXCR was run by TCRdb on the PCR reads, yielding one entry per CDR3 protein. The sample carries 200,000 to 250,000 distinct CDR3 sequences, 7.5% to 9.5% recorded once. Study conclusions and caveats: Several hundred expanded graft clones reportedly were the source of alpha-beta T cells about two months after transplant. From newly produced T cells came most of the T-cell counts and diversity one year after transplant.

This CDR3 spans 13 amino acids. Germline V gene data show CDR1 as SQVTM and CDR2 as ANQGSEA. V gave up 5 bases and J gave up 2 bases, with 11 bases separating them. This sequence joins TRBV29-1 and TRBJ2-3; D remains unclear. The sequence was collected from a male patient aged 5 to 17 who had a stem cell transplant for acute lymphoblastic leukemia, so the T cells may come from the graft donor. Sequences were derived from PBMCs, mostly from graft donor cells, sampled 180 days after TCRalphabeta/CD19-depleted stem cell transplant. CDR3 residues: CSVLPAHTDTQYF. The DNA for the CDR3 is TGCAGCGTTCTCCCGGCACACACAGATACGCAGTATTTT.